A single sample gave rise to the 16 T cell receptor beta chains below, sequenced in a study of cytomegalovirus exposure and HLA in healthy donors (dated by TCRdb to 2015 to 2018). The library was generated by the immunoSEQ multiplex PCR assay. For the multiplex PCR, a mixture combining 60 forward primers for TCR Vbeta segments and 13 reverse primers for TCR Jbeta segments was used. TCRdb retrieved this table from immuneACCESS and kept in-frame rearrangements only. Not all clones are present; in checked studies, unresolved V genes account for under half, and no reason is known for the remainder. Counted in this sample were approximately 170,000 clones; roughly three quarters of them appeared once. Around 7% of the sample goes to the ten largest clones. The sequenced sample was PBMCs. The source is a male donor in good health and CMV-seropositive.

The J gene is TRBJ2-7, the V gene TRBV10-3; 7 nucleotides match TRBD1. This CDR3 is built from 12 residues. With 8 bases clipped from V and 2 bases from J, the junction kept 3 bases outside the gene matches. Germline assignment: CDR1 ENHRY and CDR2 SYGVKD. In nucleotides, the CDR3 is TGTGCCATCGGGGACAGCCCCTACGAGCAGTACTTC. As protein: CAIGDSPYEQYF.

The chain couples TRBV7-8 to TRBJ1-3; TRBD1 matches at 7 bases. The CDR3 runs 15 residues. The ends lost 1 base at V and 2 bases at J; junction bases unmatched: 2. The V gene's germline CDR1 is SGHVS and CDR2 FQNEAQ. The CDR3 spells CASSLVTGAGNTIYF. In nucleotides, the CDR3 is TGTGCCAGCAGCTTAGTCACAGGGGCTGGAAACACCATATATTTT.

This clone was observed a handful of times. The chain combines TRBV27 with TRBJ1-2, with D tentatively TRBD1 (6 bases). The germline gives CDR1 MNHEY, CDR2 SMNVEV (reference sequence). V gave up 8 bases and J gave up 6 bases, with 19 bases separating them. CDR3 length: 14 residues. CDR3 nucleotide sequence: TGTGCCAGCGGCCTTACAGGGCATCTGAATGGCTACACCTTC. This translates into CASGLTGHLNGYTF.

The chain employs TRBV18 and TRBJ2-7; tentatively, D is TRBD1 (6 bases). Trimming shortened V by 6 bases and J by 11 bases, and 17 bases separated the two germline ends. Per the germline V gene, CDR1 is KGHSH and CDR2 is LQKENI. The CDR3 sequence is 12 residues long. CDR3 in DNA: TGTGCCAGCTCGCCTGGGACAATCGGGGAGTACTTC. Translation: CASSPGTIGEYF.

This clone has just one count. The J gene is TRBJ2-2, the V gene TRBV18, with D possibly being TRBD1 (5 bases). The CDR3 contains 18 residues. Germline V CDR1 and CDR2: KGHSH, LQKENI. Deletions cut 3 bases from V and 2 bases from J, with 19 bases between. CDR3 region: CASSPGQIGGSNTGELFF. The CDR3 bases are TGTGCCAGCTCACCGGGGCAAATCGGCGGTTCAAACACCGGGGAGCTGTTTTTT.

V and J are TRBV5-1 and TRBJ2-7; TRBD1 might be the D (6 bases). The CDR3 is made up of 17 amino acids. Between the trimmed V and J ends, which lost 0 bases and 6 bases, there was a span of 22 bases. From germline, CDR1 is SGHRS and CDR2 YFSETQ. The CDR3 sequence is CASSLGHRDKKAGEQYF. CDR3 bases: TGCGCCAGCAGCTTGGGTCACCGGGACAAAAAAGCAGGCGAGCAGTACTTC.

The V call is TRBV7-8, the J call TRBJ2-3, with TRBD2 identical over 14 bases. The CDR3 sequence is 19 residues long. After removal of 4 bases from V and 2 bases from J, the junction contained 11 bases not matched to a gene. Germline V gene lookup returns CDR1 SGHVS and CDR2 FQNEAQ. CDR3 DNA sequence: TGTGCCAGCAGCTACCCGTGGACTAGCGGGGGGCCGACCACAGATACGCAGTATTTT. Its protein is CASSYPWTSGGPTTDTQYF. Full variable domain (outside the CDR3, taken from reference TRBV7-8 and TRBJ2-3): GAGVSQSPRYKVAKRGQDVALRCDPISGHVSLFWYQQALGQGPEFLTYFQNEAQLDKSGLPSDRFFAERPEGSVSTLKIQRTQQEDSAVYLCASSYPWTSGGPTTDTQYFGPGTRLTVL.

The rearrangement links TRBV15 to TRBJ1-2; no firm D call. V lost 0 bases and J lost 4, with 9 bases in between. Germline V gene sequence: CDR1 LNHNV, CDR2 YYDKDF (reference sequence). The CDR3 consists of 14 residues. The CDR3 DNA follows: TGTGCCACCAGCAGAGATCGGGGAATCTATGGCTACACCTTC. Its translation: CATSRDRGIYGYTF.

This clone appeared a few times. V is TRBV19 and J is TRBJ1-4; tentative D call: TRBD1 (6 bases). This CDR3 has 14 amino acids. Germline-derived CDR1 and CDR2 are LNHDA and SQIVND (reference sequence). Trimming shortened V by 3 bases and J by 7 bases, and 12 bases separated the two germline ends. In DNA, the CDR3 is TGTGCCAGTAGTATCGGCAGGGGTGGTGAAAAACTGTTTTTT. Translating it yields CASSIGRGGEKLFF.

The chain has TRBV4-3 and TRBJ2-3; 9 bases line up with TRBD2. CDR3 length: 17 amino acids. Germline CDR1 and CDR2: LGHNA and YSLEER. The junction had 4 bases not matched to a gene; V was cut back by 0 bases and J by 0 bases. Written as DNA, the CDR3 is TGCGCCAGCAGCCAAGATGGGCGGGGGGGTAGCACAGATACGCAGTATTTT. Residues: CASSQDGRGGSTDTQYF.

The V gene is TRBV13, the J gene TRBJ1-2; 7 positions match TRBD1. V gave up 7 bases and J gave up 2 bases; unmatched junction bases: 7. Germline V gene lookup returns CDR1 PRHDT and CDR2 FYEKMQ (reference sequence). There are 14 residues in the CDR3. For the CDR3, the DNA is TGTGCCAGCACGGGCAGGGGGGTAAACTATGGCTACACCTTC. Residues: CASTGRGVNYGYTF.

V and J are TRBV30 and TRBJ2-5; tentatively, D is TRBD2 (6 bases). This CDR3 region has 17 residues. Trimming stripped 3 bases from V and 5 bases from J, with 25 bases between. Germline CDR1 and CDR2: GTSNPN and SVGIG (reference sequence). DNA for the CDR3: TGTGCCTGGAGGGAGGGGCATATACTAGAAAAGGAGGAGACCCAGTACTTC. Amino acids: CAWREGHILEKEETQYF.

CDR3 coding DNA: TGTGCCAGCAGTGATCACGGTGACTCTGGAAACACCATATATTTT. Protein product: CASSDHGDSGNTIYF. The chain has TRBV2 and TRBJ1-3; D unclear. Trimming removed 3 bases at V and 0 bases at J, with 9 bases between. This CDR3 spans 15 amino acids. The germline V gene encodes CDR1 SNHLY and CDR2 FYNNEI.

This chain uses TRBV11-2 with TRBJ2-7; 9 nucleotides line up with TRBD1. The CDR3 loop spans 15 amino acids. With V trimmed by 0 bases and J by 6 bases, 6 bases remained unmatched. Germline CDR1 and CDR2: SGHAT and FQNNGV. CDR3 amino acids: CASSLEGQGGLEQYF. CDR3 in DNA: TGTGCCAGCAGCTTAGAGGGACAGGGAGGGCTCGAGCAGTACTTC.

In this sample, this clone turned up a few times. This chain connects TRBV5-4 to TRBJ1-1; TRBD1 is a possible D gene (6 bases). Trimming left V 2 bases short and J 4 bases short, with 9 bases between. CDR1 and CDR2 from the germline V gene are SGHNT and YYREEE (reference sequence). This CDR3 contains 13 residues. The CDR3 DNA is TGTGCCAGCAGCTTCGACAGGTCCACTGAAGCTTTCTTT. This sequence encodes CASSFDRSTEAFF.

This clone is a singleton in its sample. The chain carries TRBV4-1 and TRBJ2-5; tentative D call: TRBD2 (7 bases). Looked up from germline, CDR1 is MGHRA and CDR2 is YSYEKL. Trimming shortened V by 4 bases and J by 7 bases, and 13 bases separated the two germline ends. CDR3 length: 13 residues. CDR3 in amino acids: CASSRGGGGTQYF. The CDR3 coding sequence is TGCGCCAGCAGCCGGGGAGGGGGTGGGACCCAGTACTTC.